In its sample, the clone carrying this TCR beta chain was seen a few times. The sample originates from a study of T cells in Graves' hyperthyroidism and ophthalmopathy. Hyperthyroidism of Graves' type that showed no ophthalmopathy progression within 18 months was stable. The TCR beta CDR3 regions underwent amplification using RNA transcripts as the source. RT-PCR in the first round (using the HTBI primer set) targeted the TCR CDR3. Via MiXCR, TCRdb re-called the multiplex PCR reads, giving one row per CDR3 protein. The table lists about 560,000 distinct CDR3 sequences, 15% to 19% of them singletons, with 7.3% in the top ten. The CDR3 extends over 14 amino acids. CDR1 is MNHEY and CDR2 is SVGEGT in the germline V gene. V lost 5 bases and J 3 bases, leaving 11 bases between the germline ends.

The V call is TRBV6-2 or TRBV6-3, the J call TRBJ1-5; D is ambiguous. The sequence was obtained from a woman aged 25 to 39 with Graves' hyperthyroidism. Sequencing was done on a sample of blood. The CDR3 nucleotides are TGTGCCAGCAGTACCCCAGGATACAATCAGCCCCAGCATTTT. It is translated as CASSTPGYNQPQHF.